The rows below give T cell receptor beta chains drawn from one sample of a study of blood T cell repertoires in COVID-19. Clones were read by immunoSEQ multiplex PCR, and TCRdb kept only the in-frame ones, dropping some. This sample carries about 160,000 clones, 65% to 85% of them seen once, and the ten largest clones take around 5.9%. The sample consisted of PBMCs or T cells enriched from blood (not recorded which). The receptor set was obtained from a middle-aged man who had recovered from COVID-19. The CDR3 runs from the conserved cysteine through the conserved F or W. The order of the fields is clone size, D gene, V gene, J gene, CDR3 DNA, CDR3 protein. A D gene is named only where the DNA matches it firmly. Size is omitted from some rows. Given values are once, few, many or a class for expanded clones.

abundance: once
d_gene: -
v_gene: TRBV7-2
j_gene: TRBJ1-2
CDR3nt: TGTGCCAGCACCGAACCGGGCCGCGACAGCCGCTATGGCTACACCTTC
CDR3aa: CASTEPGRDSRYGYTF

abundance: -
d_gene: -
v_gene: TRBV21-1
j_gene: TRBJ1-1
CDR3nt: TGTGCCAGCATCCGACAGGGTGGGGACACTGAAGCTTTCTTT
CDR3aa: CASIRQGGDTEAFF

abundance: -
d_gene: TRBD1
v_gene: TRBV24-1
j_gene: TRBJ1-2
CDR3nt: TGTGCCACCAGTGATACCCCTACAGGGGACTACTATGGCTACACCTTC
CDR3aa: CATSDTPTGDYYGYTF

abundance: -
d_gene: TRBD1
v_gene: TRBV27
j_gene: TRBJ1-5
CDR3nt: TGTGCCAGCGGGACAGGAGATAATCAGCCCCAGCATTTT
CDR3aa: CASGTGDNQPQHF

abundance: -
d_gene: -
v_gene: TRBV5-1
j_gene: TRBJ2-1
CDR3nt: TGCGCCAGCAGCTTGGTAGGGACAAGCAATGAGCAGTTCTTC
CDR3aa: CASSLVGTSNEQFF

abundance: -
d_gene: -
v_gene: TRBV5-6
j_gene: TRBJ1-1
CDR3nt: TGTGCCAGCAGCGGTACGGCGGGGGCGAACACTGAAGCTTTCTTT
CDR3aa: CASSGTAGANTEAFF

abundance: -
d_gene: -
v_gene: TRBV4-1
j_gene: TRBJ1-2
CDR3nt: TGCGCCAGCAGCGATGCGAGGGGGTTAGACTATGGCTACACCTTC
CDR3aa: CASSDARGLDYGYTF

abundance: -
d_gene: -
v_gene: TRBV18
j_gene: TRBJ1-4
CDR3nt: TGTGCCAGCTCACCACGCGAGGGAATGGCTGAAAAACTGTTTTTT
CDR3aa: CASSPREGMAEKLFF

abundance: -
d_gene: TRBD1
v_gene: TRBV2
j_gene: TRBJ1-6
CDR3nt: TGTGCCAGCGCGGGACAGAGTAATTCACCCCTCCACTTT
CDR3aa: CASAGQSNSPLHF

abundance: -
d_gene: TRBD1
v_gene: TRBV2
j_gene: TRBJ1-5
CDR3nt: TGTGCCAGCAGTGCGGGACAGCCTTATCAGCCCCAGCATTTT
CDR3aa: CASSAGQPYQPQHF

abundance: -
d_gene: -
v_gene: TRBV5-1
j_gene: TRBJ1-5
CDR3nt: TGCGCCAGCAGCTTAACACCGAATCAGCCCCAGCATTTT
CDR3aa: CASSLTPNQPQHF

abundance: -
d_gene: -
v_gene: TRBV5-1
j_gene: TRBJ1-2
CDR3nt: TGCGCCAGCAGCTTGGAGTCAGGGAGGAACTATGGCTACACCTTC
CDR3aa: CASSLESGRNYGYTF

abundance: -
d_gene: -
v_gene: TRBV18
j_gene: TRBJ1-6
CDR3nt: TGTGCCAGCTCACCGCAGGGAAGTATTGATTCACCCCTCCACTTT
CDR3aa: CASSPQGSIDSPLHF

abundance: -
d_gene: TRBD1
v_gene: TRBV30
j_gene: TRBJ1-2
CDR3nt: TGTGCCTGGCTACGGACAGGGACCAACTATGGCTACACCTTC
CDR3aa: CAWLRTGTNYGYTF

abundance: -
d_gene: -
v_gene: TRBV7-8
j_gene: TRBJ2-1
CDR3nt: TGTGCCAGCAGCTTTTCAGGGCAGTCCTACAATGAGCAGTTCTTC
CDR3aa: CASSFSGQSYNEQFF

abundance: -
d_gene: -
v_gene: TRBV7-8
j_gene: TRBJ1-2
CDR3nt: TGTGCCAGCAGCCCCCGCGGGGGGGCTAACTATGGCTACACCTTC
CDR3aa: CASSPRGGANYGYTF

abundance: -
d_gene: TRBD2
v_gene: TRBV4-2
j_gene: TRBJ2-1
CDR3nt: TGTGCCAGCAGCCAAGGGTTTTTAGCGGGGGAGGGTGGCCAGTTCTTC
CDR3aa: CASSQGFLAGEGGQFF

abundance: -
d_gene: -
v_gene: TRBV5-1
j_gene: TRBJ1-6
CDR3nt: TGCGCCAGCAGCTTGGCCTCAGGCGACGTCTATAATTCACCCCTCCACTTT
CDR3aa: CASSLASGDVYNSPLHF

abundance: -
d_gene: -
v_gene: TRBV7-3
j_gene: TRBJ2-1
CDR3nt: TGTGCCAGCAGCTTGGCGGTTAACAATGAGCAGTTCTTC
CDR3aa: CASSLAVNNEQFF

abundance: -
d_gene: -
v_gene: TRBV2
j_gene: TRBJ2-3
CDR3nt: TGTGCCAGCAGTATTAACGGCCTGGGAGGAGATACGCAGTATTTT
CDR3aa: CASSINGLGGDTQYF

abundance: -
d_gene: -
v_gene: TRBV5-1
j_gene: TRBJ1-2
CDR3nt: TGCGCCAGCAGCTTGGCCTCTCTGACCCAAGGGGACTATGGCTACACCTTC
CDR3aa: CASSLASLTQGDYGYTF

abundance: once
d_gene: -
v_gene: TRBV9
j_gene: TRBJ1-6
CDR3nt: TGTGCCAGCAGCGTAGGGCCAGGGGAAGATTCACCCCTCCACTTT
CDR3aa: CASSVGPGEDSPLHF

abundance: few
d_gene: -
v_gene: TRBV6-5
j_gene: TRBJ2-7
CDR3nt: TGTGCCAGCAGTTATGGCGGGACGGACTCCTACGAGCAGTACTTC
CDR3aa: CASSYGGTDSYEQYF

abundance: -
d_gene: TRBD1
v_gene: TRBV5-1
j_gene: TRBJ2-5
CDR3nt: TGCGCCAGCAGCTCGAGGGACAGTCCAGAGACCCAGTACTTC
CDR3aa: CASSSRDSPETQYF

abundance: -
d_gene: -
v_gene: TRBV7-8
j_gene: TRBJ2-1
CDR3nt: TGTGCCAGCAGCTTAGTGGGGGCCGGTACGAGTGAGCAGTTCTTC
CDR3aa: CASSLVGAGTSEQFF

abundance: -
d_gene: -
v_gene: TRBV2
j_gene: TRBJ2-2
CDR3nt: TGTGCCAGCAGGAGAGATGGGGGGGCCACCGGGGAGCTGTTTTTT
CDR3aa: CASRRDGGATGELFF

abundance: -
d_gene: TRBD1
v_gene: TRBV6-1
j_gene: TRBJ2-5
CDR3nt: TGTGCCAGCAGTGACAACAGGGGTCAAGAGACCCAGTACTTC
CDR3aa: CASSDNRGQETQYF

abundance: -
d_gene: -
v_gene: TRBV30
j_gene: TRBJ1-3
CDR3nt: TGTGCCTGGAACTCCTACAGATCTGGAAACACCATATATTTT
CDR3aa: CAWNSYRSGNTIYF

abundance: once
d_gene: -
v_gene: TRBV19
j_gene: TRBJ2-7
CDR3nt: TGTGCCAGTAGTATGGACCGGGACAACTCCTACGAGCAGTACTTC
CDR3aa: CASSMDRDNSYEQYF

abundance: once
d_gene: TRBD2
v_gene: TRBV5-6
j_gene: TRBJ2-3
CDR3nt: TGTGCCAGCAGCTTTACACTAGCGGGGGGCACAGATACGCAGTATTTT
CDR3aa: CASSFTLAGGTDTQYF

abundance: -
d_gene: -
v_gene: TRBV6-5
j_gene: TRBJ1-1
CDR3nt: TGTGCCAGCAGGTTTGGCGGGGCCCCGGCGGAAGCTTTCTTT
CDR3aa: CASRFGGAPAEAFF

abundance: -
d_gene: TRBD2
v_gene: TRBV5-4
j_gene: TRBJ2-5
CDR3nt: TGTGCCAGCAGCCCTGGAGGTCGCGGGGGGGGGCAAGAGACCCAGTACTTC
CDR3aa: CASSPGGRGGGQETQYF

abundance: -
d_gene: -
v_gene: TRBV7-8
j_gene: TRBJ1-4
CDR3nt: TGTGCCAGCAGCTTAGAGGTCGGGGGAAGGTCGGAAAAACTGTTTTTT
CDR3aa: CASSLEVGGRSEKLFF

abundance: once
d_gene: -
v_gene: TRBV28
j_gene: TRBJ1-5
CDR3nt: TGTGCCAGCAGCGCCCCACGGGGTAATCAGCCCCAGCATTTT
CDR3aa: CASSAPRGNQPQHF

abundance: -
d_gene: -
v_gene: TRBV29-1
j_gene: TRBJ2-3
CDR3nt: TGCAGCGTTGAGATCGGGGATACGCAGTATTTT
CDR3aa: CSVEIGDTQYF

abundance: -
d_gene: -
v_gene: TRBV24-1
j_gene: TRBJ1-5
CDR3nt: TGTGCCACCGGGGCCCGGCTAGGGGGTCAGCCCCAGCATTTT
CDR3aa: CATGARLGGQPQHF

abundance: -
d_gene: TRBD1
v_gene: TRBV6-1
j_gene: TRBJ1-2
CDR3nt: TGTGCCAGCAGTGAGTGGACAGGTCCTAACTATGGCTACACCTTC
CDR3aa: CASSEWTGPNYGYTF

abundance: medium-sized
d_gene: -
v_gene: TRBV19
j_gene: TRBJ2-6
CDR3nt: TGTGCCAGTAGTGAGCCCGTATCTGGGGCCAACGTCCTGACTTTC
CDR3aa: CASSEPVSGANVLTF

abundance: -
d_gene: TRBD1
v_gene: TRBV7-6
j_gene: TRBJ2-7
CDR3nt: TGTGCCAGCAGCTCTACAGGGGCGGGCTACGAGCAGTACTTC
CDR3aa: CASSSTGAGYEQYF

abundance: -
d_gene: -
v_gene: TRBV2
j_gene: TRBJ2-1
CDR3nt: TGTGCCAGCAGTGAAGCTGGCAGGGGCGCCTACAATGAGCAGTTCTTC
CDR3aa: CASSEAGRGAYNEQFF

abundance: few
d_gene: -
v_gene: TRBV27
j_gene: TRBJ1-1
CDR3nt: TGTGCCAGCATCGCCTGGGGAGAGGGCACTGAAGCTTTCTTT
CDR3aa: CASIAWGEGTEAFF

abundance: -
d_gene: -
v_gene: TRBV6-5
j_gene: TRBJ2-1
CDR3nt: TGTGCCAGCAAGTTCCTTAGCGGAAATGAGCAGTTCTTC
CDR3aa: CASKFLSGNEQFF

abundance: few
d_gene: -
v_gene: TRBV2
j_gene: TRBJ1-2
CDR3nt: TGTGCCAGCATTTTAGACAGATATGGCTACACCTTC
CDR3aa: CASILDRYGYTF

abundance: -
d_gene: TRBD1
v_gene: TRBV4-1
j_gene: TRBJ2-7
CDR3nt: TGCGCCAGCAGCCAGACCGGGACAGGGGGAATCGAGCAGTACTTC
CDR3aa: CASSQTGTGGIEQYF

abundance: -
d_gene: TRBD1
v_gene: TRBV5-1
j_gene: TRBJ1-2
CDR3nt: TGCGCCAGCAGCGCGAGACAGGGGATGGGCAATGGCTACACCTTC
CDR3aa: CASSARQGMGNGYTF

abundance: once
d_gene: TRBD1
v_gene: TRBV12-5
j_gene: TRBJ1-1
CDR3nt: TGTGCTTGGGGGGCAGGGGGACCTGAAGCTTTCTTT
CDR3aa: CAWGAGGPEAFF